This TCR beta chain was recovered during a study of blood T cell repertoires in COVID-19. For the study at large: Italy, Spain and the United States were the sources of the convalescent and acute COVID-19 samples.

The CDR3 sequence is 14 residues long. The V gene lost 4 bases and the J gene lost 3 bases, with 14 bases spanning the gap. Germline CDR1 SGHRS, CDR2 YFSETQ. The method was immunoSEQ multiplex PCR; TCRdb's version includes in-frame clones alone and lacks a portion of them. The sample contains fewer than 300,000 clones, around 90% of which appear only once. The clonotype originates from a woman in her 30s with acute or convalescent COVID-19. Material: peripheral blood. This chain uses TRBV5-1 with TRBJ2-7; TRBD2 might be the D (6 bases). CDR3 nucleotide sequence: TGCGCCAGCAGCCAGCCGGGACTCAACTACGAGCAGTACTTC. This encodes CASSQPGLNYEQYF.